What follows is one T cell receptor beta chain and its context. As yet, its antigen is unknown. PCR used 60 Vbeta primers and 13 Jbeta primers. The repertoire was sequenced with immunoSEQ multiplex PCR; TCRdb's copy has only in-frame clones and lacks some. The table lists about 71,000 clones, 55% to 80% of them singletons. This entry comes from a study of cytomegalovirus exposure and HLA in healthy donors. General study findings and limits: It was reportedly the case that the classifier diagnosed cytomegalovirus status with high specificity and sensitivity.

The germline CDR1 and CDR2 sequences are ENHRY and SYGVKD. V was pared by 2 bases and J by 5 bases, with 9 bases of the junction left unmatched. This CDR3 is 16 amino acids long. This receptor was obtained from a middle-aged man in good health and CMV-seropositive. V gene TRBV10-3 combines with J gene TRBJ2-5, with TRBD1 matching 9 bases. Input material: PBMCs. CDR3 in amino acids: CAISEPRQGDGETQYF. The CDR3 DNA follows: TGTGCCATCAGTGAGCCACGACAGGGGGATGGGGAGACCCAGTACTTC.